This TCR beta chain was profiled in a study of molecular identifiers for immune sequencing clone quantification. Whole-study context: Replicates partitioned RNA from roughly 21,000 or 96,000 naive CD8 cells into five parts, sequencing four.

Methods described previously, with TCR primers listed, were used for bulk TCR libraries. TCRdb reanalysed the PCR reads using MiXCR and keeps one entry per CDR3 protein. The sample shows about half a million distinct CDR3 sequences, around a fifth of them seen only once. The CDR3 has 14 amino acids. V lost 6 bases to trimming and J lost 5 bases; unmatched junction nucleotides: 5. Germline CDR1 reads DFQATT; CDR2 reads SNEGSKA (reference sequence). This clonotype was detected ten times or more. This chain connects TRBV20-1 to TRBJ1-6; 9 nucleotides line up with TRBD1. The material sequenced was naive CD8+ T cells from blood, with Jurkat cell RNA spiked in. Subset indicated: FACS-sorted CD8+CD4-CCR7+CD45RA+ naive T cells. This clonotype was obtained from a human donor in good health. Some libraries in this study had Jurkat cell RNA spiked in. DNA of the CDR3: TGCAGTGCGAGCCGGGACAGGGATAATTCACCCCTCCACTTT. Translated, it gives CSASRDRDNSPLHF.